The source of this TCR beta chain is a study of identical twins. General study results and limits: Monozygotic twin pairs showed more out-of-frame TCR alpha sharing than models estimated. Out-of-frame alpha sequences shared by twins were enriched for low generation probability. While abundant cord blood beta clonotypes carried fewer insertions, memory repertoires showed no such pattern.

V dropped 5 bases and J dropped 0 bases, with 12 bases sitting between them. CDR3 size: 15 residues. Germline V lookup: CDR1 MDHEN, CDR2 SYDVKM. Every one of the donors was a healthy Caucasian. This clonotype was seen more than once but under ten times. Its cognate antigen is unknown. TCRdb itself ran the 5' RACE reads through MiXCR, one entry per CDR3 protein. Of hundreds of thousands of distinct CDR3 sequences in the sample, roughly 7% were seen once. The sample was also reused in another study, on yellow fever vaccine responses in identical twins.

The sequenced sample was memory (CD45RO+) T cells sorted from blood. The chain couples TRBV28 to TRBJ2-3; D unclear. This receptor was identified in a young woman in good health. CDR3 nucleotides: TGTGCCAGCAGTCACCATCCGGTTAGCACAGATACGCAGTATTTT. Protein: CASSHHPVSTDTQYF.